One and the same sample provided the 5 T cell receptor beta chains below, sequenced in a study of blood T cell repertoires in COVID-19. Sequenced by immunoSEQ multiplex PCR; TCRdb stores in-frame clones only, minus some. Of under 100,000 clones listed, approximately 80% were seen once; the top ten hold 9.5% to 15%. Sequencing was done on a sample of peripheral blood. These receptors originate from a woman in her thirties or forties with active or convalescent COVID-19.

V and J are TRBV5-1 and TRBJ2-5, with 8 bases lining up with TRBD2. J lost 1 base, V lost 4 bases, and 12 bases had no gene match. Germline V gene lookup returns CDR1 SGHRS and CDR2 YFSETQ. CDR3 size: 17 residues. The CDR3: CASSPRVAGTSQETQYF. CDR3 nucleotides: TGCGCCAGCAGCCCAAGGGTGGCCGGGACTAGCCAAGAGACCCAGTACTTC.

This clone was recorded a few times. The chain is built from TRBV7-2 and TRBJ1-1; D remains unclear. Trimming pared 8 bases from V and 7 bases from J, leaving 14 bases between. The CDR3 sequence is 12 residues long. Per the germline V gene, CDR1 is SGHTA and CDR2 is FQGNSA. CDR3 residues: CASRSPQYEAFF. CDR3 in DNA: TGTGCCAGCCGCAGTCCCCAATATGAAGCTTTCTTT.

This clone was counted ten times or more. As DNA, the CDR3 is TGTGCCAGCAGCTCGCCCCGACTAGCGGGAGTCCAAAATGAGCAGTTCTTC. Amino acid sequence: CASSSPRLAGVQNEQFF. V and J are TRBV7-9 and TRBJ2-1, with 12 bases fitting TRBD2. The CDR3 runs to 17 residues. Looked up from germline, CDR1 is SEHNR and CDR2 is FQNEAQ (reference sequence). V shed 4 bases and J 7 bases; nucleotides not matched to a gene: 11.

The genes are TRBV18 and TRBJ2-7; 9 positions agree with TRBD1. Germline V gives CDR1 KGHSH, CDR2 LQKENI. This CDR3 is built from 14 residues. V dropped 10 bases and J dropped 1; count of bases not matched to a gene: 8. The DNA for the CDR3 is TGTGCCACCTCCTCCGGGACAGGGTCCTACGAGCAGTACTTC. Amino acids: CATSSGTGSYEQYF.

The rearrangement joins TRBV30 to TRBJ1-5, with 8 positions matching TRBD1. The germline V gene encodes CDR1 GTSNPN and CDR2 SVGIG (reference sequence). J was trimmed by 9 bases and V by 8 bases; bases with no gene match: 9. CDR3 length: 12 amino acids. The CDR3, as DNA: TGTGCCGGAGGGACAGGTGGAGGGCCCCAGCATTTT. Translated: CAGGTGGGPQHF.